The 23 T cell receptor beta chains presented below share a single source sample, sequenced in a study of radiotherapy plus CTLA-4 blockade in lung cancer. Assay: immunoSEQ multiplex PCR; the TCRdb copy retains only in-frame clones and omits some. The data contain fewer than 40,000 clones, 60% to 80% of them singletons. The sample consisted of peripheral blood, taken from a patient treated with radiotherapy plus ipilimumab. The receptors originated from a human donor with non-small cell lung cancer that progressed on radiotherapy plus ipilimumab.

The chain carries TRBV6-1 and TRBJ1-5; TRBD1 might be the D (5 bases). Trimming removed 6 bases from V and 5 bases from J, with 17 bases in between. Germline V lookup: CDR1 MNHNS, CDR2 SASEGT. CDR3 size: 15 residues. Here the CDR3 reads CASSLGVGGYQPQHF. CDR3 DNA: TGTGCCAGCAGCCTAGGCGTGGGGGGGTATCAGCCCCAGCATTTT.

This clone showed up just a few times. The CDR3 DNA follows: TGTGCCTCCGCGGTCGGCACTGAAGCTTTCTTT. This translates into CASAVGTEAFF. The chain is built from TRBV6-5 and TRBJ1-1, with D unresolved. The length of the CDR3 is 11 residues. Germline lookup yields CDR1 MNHEY and CDR2 SVGAGI. V was trimmed by 11 bases and J by 4 bases, leaving 11 bases between them.

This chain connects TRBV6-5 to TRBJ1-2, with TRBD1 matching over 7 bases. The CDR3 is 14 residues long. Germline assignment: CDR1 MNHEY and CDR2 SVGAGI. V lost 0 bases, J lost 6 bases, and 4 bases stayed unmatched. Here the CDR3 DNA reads TGTGCCAGCAGTTACTCGAACAGGGGTGATGGCTACACCTTC. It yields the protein CASSYSNRGDGYTF.

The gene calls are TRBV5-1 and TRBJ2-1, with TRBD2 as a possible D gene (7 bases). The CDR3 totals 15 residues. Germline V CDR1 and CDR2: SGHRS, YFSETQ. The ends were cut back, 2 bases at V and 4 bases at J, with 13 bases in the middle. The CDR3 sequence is CASSFTAGAYNEQFF. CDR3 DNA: TGCGCCAGCAGCTTTACGGCGGGGGCGTACAATGAGCAGTTCTTC.

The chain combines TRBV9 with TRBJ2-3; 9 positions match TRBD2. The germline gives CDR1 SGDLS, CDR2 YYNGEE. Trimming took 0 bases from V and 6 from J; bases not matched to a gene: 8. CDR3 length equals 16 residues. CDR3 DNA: TGTGCCAGCAGCGTAGGGACTAGCGAACGGGGGGATACGCAGTATTTT. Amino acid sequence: CASSVGTSERGDTQYF.

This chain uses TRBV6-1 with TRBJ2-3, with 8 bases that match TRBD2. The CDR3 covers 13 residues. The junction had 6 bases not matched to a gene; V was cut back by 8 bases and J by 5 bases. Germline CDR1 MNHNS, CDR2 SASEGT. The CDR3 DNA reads TGTGCCAGCGACGGGGGGGCAGGAGATACGCAGTATTTT. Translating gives CASDGGAGDTQYF.

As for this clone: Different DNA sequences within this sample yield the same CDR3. The CDR3 DNA is TGTGCCAGCAGCGTCCAGGGGGCATCTGGAAACACCATATATTTT. It codes for CASSVQGASGNTIYF. The gene calls are TRBV9 and TRBJ1-3, with 8 bases identical to TRBD1. Germline V CDR1 and CDR2: SGDLS, YYNGEE. The ends lost 2 bases at V and 1 base at J; junction bases unmatched: 2. This CDR3 is 15 amino acids long.

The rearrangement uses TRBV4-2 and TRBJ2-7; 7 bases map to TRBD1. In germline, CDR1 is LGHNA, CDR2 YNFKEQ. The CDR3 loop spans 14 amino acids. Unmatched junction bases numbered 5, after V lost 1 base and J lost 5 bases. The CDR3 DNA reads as TGTGCCAGCAGCCAAGGACAGGGAGTCCACGAGCAGTACTTC. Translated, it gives CASSQGQGVHEQYF.

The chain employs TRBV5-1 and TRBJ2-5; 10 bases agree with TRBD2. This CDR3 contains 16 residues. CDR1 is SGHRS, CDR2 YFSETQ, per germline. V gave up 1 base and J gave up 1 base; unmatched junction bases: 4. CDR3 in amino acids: CASSLMPSGGQETQYF. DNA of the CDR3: TGCGCCAGCAGCTTGATGCCTAGCGGGGGCCAAGAGACCCAGTACTTC.

The CDR3: CASSLLGGTSGYNEQFF. The CDR3, as DNA: TGTGCCAGCAGCTTACTGGGCGGGACTAGCGGTTACAATGAGCAGTTCTTC. V usage is TRBV7-6 and J usage is TRBJ2-1; 11 positions match TRBD2. The CDR3 extends over 17 amino acids. The ends lost 2 bases at V and 4 bases at J; junction bases unmatched: 7. The germline V gene has CDR1 SGHVS and CDR2 FNYEAQ. The whole variable domain, remainder taken from reference TRBV7-6 and TRBJ2-1, is GAGVSQSPRYKVTKRGQDVALRCDPISGHVSLYWYRQALGQGPEFLTYFNYEAQQDKSGLPNDRFSAERPEGSISTLTIQRTEQRDSAMYRCASSLLGGTSGYNEQFFGPGTRLTVL.

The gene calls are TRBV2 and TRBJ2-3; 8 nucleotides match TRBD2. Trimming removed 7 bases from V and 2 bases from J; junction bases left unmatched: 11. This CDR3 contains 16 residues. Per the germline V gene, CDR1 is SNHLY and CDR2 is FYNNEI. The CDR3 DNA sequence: TGTGCCAGCATTCCCGGGGGCGGGGGGACCACAGATACGCAGTATTTT. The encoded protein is CASIPGGGGTTDTQYF.

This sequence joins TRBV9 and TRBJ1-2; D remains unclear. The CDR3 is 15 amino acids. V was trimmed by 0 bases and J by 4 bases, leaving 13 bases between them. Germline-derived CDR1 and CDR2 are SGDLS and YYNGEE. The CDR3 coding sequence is TGTGCCAGCAGCGTAGCTGGGGAGGTTACCTATGGCTACACCTTC. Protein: CASSVAGEVTYGYTF.

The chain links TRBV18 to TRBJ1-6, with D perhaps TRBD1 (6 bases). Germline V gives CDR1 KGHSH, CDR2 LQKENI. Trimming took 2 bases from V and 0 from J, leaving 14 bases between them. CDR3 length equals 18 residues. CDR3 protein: CASSPTGQWSSYNSPLHF. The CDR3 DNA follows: TGTGCCAGCTCACCAACAGGACAGTGGAGCTCCTATAATTCACCCCTCCACTTT.

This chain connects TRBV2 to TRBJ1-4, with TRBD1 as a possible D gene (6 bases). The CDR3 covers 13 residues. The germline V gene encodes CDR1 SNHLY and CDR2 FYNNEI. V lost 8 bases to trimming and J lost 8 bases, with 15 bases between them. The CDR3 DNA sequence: TGTGCCAGCCGGACAGCGATTGAGGAAAAACTGTTTTTT. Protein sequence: CASRTAIEEKLFF. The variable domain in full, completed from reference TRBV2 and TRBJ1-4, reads EPEVTQTPSHQVTQMGQEVILRCVPISNHLYFYWYRQILGQKVEFLVSFYNNEISEKSEIFDDQFSVERPDGSNFTLKIRSTKLEDSAMYFCASRTAIEEKLFFGSGTQLSVL.

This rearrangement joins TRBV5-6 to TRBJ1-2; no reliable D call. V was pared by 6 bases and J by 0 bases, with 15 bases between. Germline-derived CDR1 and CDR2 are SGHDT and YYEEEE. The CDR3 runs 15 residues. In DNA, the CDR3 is TGTGCCAGCATCAACCGGGGATTGTCTAACTATGGCTACACCTTC. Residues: CASINRGLSNYGYTF.

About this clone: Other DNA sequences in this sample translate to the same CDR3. The CDR3 is CASSSGQGPSTDTQYF. CDR3 nucleotide sequence: TGCGCCAGCAGCTCGGGACAGGGACCGAGCACAGATACGCAGTATTTT. This sequence joins TRBV5-1 and TRBJ2-3; TRBD1 aligns across 9 bases. Germline V lookup: CDR1 SGHRS, CDR2 YFSETQ. This CDR3 has 16 residues. The J segment lost 0 bases and the V segment lost 3 bases, leaving 5 bases of the junction unmatched.

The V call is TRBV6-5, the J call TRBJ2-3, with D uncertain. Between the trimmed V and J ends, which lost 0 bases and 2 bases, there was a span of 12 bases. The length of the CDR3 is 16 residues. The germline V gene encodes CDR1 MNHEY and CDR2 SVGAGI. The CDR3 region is CASSYSWATYTDTQYF. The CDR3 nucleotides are TGTGCCAGCAGTTACTCGTGGGCCACTTACACAGATACGCAGTATTTT.

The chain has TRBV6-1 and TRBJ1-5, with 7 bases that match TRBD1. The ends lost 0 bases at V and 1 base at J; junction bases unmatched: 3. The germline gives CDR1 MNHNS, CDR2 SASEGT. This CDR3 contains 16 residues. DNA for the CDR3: TGTGCCAGCAGTGAAGCGCCAGGGGGAAGCAATCAGCCCCAGCATTTT. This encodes CASSEAPGGSNQPQHF.

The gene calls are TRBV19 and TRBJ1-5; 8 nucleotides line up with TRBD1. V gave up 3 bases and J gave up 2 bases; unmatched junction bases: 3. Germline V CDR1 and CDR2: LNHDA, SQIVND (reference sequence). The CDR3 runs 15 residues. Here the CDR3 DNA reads TGTGCCAGTAGTATGGACAGGGTAGGCAATCAGCCCCAGCATTTT. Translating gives CASSMDRVGNQPQHF.

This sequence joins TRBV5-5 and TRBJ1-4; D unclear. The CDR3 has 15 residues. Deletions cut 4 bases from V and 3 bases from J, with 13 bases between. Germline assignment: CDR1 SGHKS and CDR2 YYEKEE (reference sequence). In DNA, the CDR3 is TGTGCCAGCAGCCTAGCGGTTGGGCCTAATGAAAAACTGTTTTTT. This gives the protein CASSLAVGPNEKLFF.

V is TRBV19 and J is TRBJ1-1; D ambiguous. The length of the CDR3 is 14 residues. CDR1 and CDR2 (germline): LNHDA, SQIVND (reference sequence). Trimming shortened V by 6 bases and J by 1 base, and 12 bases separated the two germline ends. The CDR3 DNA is TGTGCCAGTAGCCACCGGGAGAAGAACACTGAAGCTTTCTTT. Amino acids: CASSHREKNTEAFF.

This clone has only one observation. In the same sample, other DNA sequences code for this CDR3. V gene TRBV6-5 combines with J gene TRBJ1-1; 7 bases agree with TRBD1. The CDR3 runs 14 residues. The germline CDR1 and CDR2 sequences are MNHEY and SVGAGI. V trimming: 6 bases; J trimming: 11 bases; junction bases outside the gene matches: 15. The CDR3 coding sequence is TGTGCCAGCAGCTTAGTTCGAGAGGGGGCGGTGGCTTTCTTT. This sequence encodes CASSLVREGAVAFF.

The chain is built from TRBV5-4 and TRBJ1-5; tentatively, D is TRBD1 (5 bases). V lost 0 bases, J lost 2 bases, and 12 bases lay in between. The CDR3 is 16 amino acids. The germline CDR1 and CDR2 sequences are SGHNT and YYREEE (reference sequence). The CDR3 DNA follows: TGTGCCAGCAGCTTGGATGGGGCGCAGGGCAATCAGCCCCAGCATTTT. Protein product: CASSLDGAQGNQPQHF.